What follows is one T cell receptor beta chain and its context. Its antigen target is currently unknown. It has no much larger one-base neighbor in the sample; base qualities were not kept. The 35 to 40 donors, aged about 6 to 95 years, were systemically healthy Caucasian individuals from Russia. Each donor gave about 11 milliliters of peripheral blood, drawn into EDTA-treated Vacutainer tubes. Ficoll-Paque density-gradient centrifugation was used to isolate PBMCs, with at least 6 million obtained per sample. Trizol reagent was used to extract total RNA from PBMCs, with at least 5.5 micrograms per sample. The percentages of naive CD45RAhigh/CD27high T cells were determined by flow cytometry on a PBMC aliquot from every donor. Library preparation used 5' RACE. TCRdb names Illumina HiSeq 2500 as the instrument used. The second PCR ran for about 6 to 12 cycles and used a J-beta primer mix along with a sample-barcoded 5' primer. Each TCR beta cDNA molecule received a unique molecular identifier from a template-switch 5' adaptor carrying 12 random nucleotides. At least 2.5 million CDR3-containing paired-end reads were obtained from each sample. The Mint cDNA synthesis kit, primed by a TRBC-specific oligonucleotide, was used to synthesize first-strand cDNA from all RNA. Following uracil-DNA glycosylase treatment, all cDNA underwent a first 18-cycle PCR with the universal primers M1SS and BC2_uni_R. Turning to the authors' computational methods: For normalization, 1 million high-quality reads, each with a distinct molecular identifier, were randomly selected from each sample. Instead of being binned into consensus sequences, reads with shared molecular identifiers were discarded. CDR3 identification, clonotype clustering and error correction used MiTCR with a Q25 quality threshold and the strictest error-elimination algorithm. A nonparametric unseen species model using Euler transformation provided a lower-bound estimate of total TCR beta diversity. Using fastp at Q25 and MiXCR, TCRdb reprocessed the public reads and kept productive beta chains. Entries are consolidated by CDR3 protein sequence, retaining the most common genes and DNA. TCRdb, not the authors, supplied the V and J calls. The sample table lists hundreds of thousands of distinct CDR3 sequences, roughly 21% of them with a count of one. The ten largest clones take up roughly 3.7% of the sample.

This entry is derived from a study of blood T cells in healthy people across ages (dated by TCRdb to between 2014 and 2017). Study-level background: In model experiments, roughly one uniquely barcoded TCR beta cDNA molecule per two T cells was captured by template switching. Age-related changes in TCR beta repertoire diversity were measured in the study by deep sequencing normalized with unique cDNA molecular identifiers. Donors were grouped into four age groups: young (average 16 years), middle-aged (roughly 40), aged (around 66) and long-lived (around 80). To avoid experimental bias, donors of different ages were distributed randomly across sequencing lanes. For two donors (one aged 18 to 30 and one aged 80 or older), the study analyzed two additional independent replicas of 1 million unique cDNA reads from the same blood draw. Study-wide findings and limitations: Observed TCR beta diversity per million T cells fell roughly linearly with age, and a significant reduction was already apparent by age around 40. Compared with the aged group, more naive CD4+ T cells, fewer expanded clones and increased TCR diversity were shown by the long-lived group, suggesting age selection. Observed TCR beta diversity correlated strongly with the percentage of naive T cells measured by flow cytometry. Because profiling used bulk unsorted PBMCs, naive and antigen-experienced compartments could not be compared conclusively. Because the CMV infection status of the donors was unknown, age-related changes in expanded clonotypes may potentially have been confounded. Estimates of total diversity based on one million sequenced T cells were considered lower bounds and underestimates.

V ends up 6 bases short and J 0 bases short, with an unmatched junction base count of 9. CDR1 and CDR2 (MNHNS, SASEGT) derive from the germline V gene. Spanning cysteine to phenylalanine, the CDR3 consists of 17 amino acids. The sequence is cut down to CDR3 DNA, 51 bases in frame from base 1. The clonotype originates from a man between 65 and 85 years old in good health. The sample consisted of blood. Here the chain combines TRBV6-1 and TRBJ2-2; 8 junctional bases match TRBD2. The sequenced DNA is TGTGCCAGCAGAAGCGGGGGAGCGGGCTCGAACACCGGGGAGCTGTTTTTT. Translation gives CASRSGGAGSNTGELFF.